This TCR beta chain was sequenced in a study of PD-L1 blockade in urothelial cancer (dated by TCRdb to about 2017). For the study in its entirety: Therapy was started in the mid-2010s for all patients, and atezolizumab 1,200 mg was administered intravenously every 3 weeks. Under 30 patients had pretreatment blood TCR-seq, around 25 had at least one posttreatment blood collection, and around 25 had tumor TCR-seq. Blood samples gave median yields of about 140,000 T cells and 82,636 unique TCRs, along with a median clonality of 0.080. Whole exome sequencing and RNA sequencing of pretreatment tumors were performed alongside TCR sequencing in the same patients. Pretreatment tumor samples, along with matched peripheral blood serially collected before and after atezolizumab treatment, were subjected to TCR sequencing. The study was an exploratory multi-omic analysis of somatic, immune and clinical correlates of response to PD-L1 blockade with atezolizumab in urothelial cancer. An ECOG performance status of 0 or 1 was recorded for the patients, and 0 to 3 prior chemotherapy regimens had been received by the patients. Roughly ten patients achieved durable clinical benefit and 15 to 20 did not. About 85% of the roughly 29 patients were identified as males with urothelial cancer of bladder origin, and a prior smoking history was reported by 18 of 29 patients. Blood samples were analyzed at 3 weeks after treatment start (second dose) and at 6 weeks after treatment start. Durable clinical benefit was defined as progression-free survival longer than 6 months, and TCR features were also tested against progression-free and overall survival. What the research found in general, with its limitations: Among patients with durable benefit, tumor-associated TCR clones showed greater expansion in peripheral blood 3 weeks after treatment started (n ≈ 23, p = 0.022). Because of the small sample size (n ≈ 29) and the many exploratory analyses performed, the results are intended to be regarded as hypothesis-generating. A pretreatment peripheral blood TCR clonality below the median was linked to improved progression-free and overall survival.

From cysteine to phenylalanine, the CDR3 is 12 amino acids long. The sequence is cut down to CDR3 DNA, 36 bases in frame from base 1. The germline V gene yields SGDLS for CDR1 and YYNGEE for CDR2. The junction shows trimming of 5 bases on V and 10 bases on J, plus 15 bases between the germline ends. Comment on this clone: No antigen is known for it. Nothing much larger sits one base from this clone, and base qualities are not available. Other DNA sequences from this sample encode an identical CDR3 as well.

The cohort comprised 25 to 35 patients with locally advanced or metastatic urothelial carcinoma treated at Memorial Sloan Kettering on a trial protocol. Peripheral blood mononuclear cells were collected pretreatment and during treatment, at between 1 and 8 total time points per patient. The Qiagen DNeasy Blood extraction kit was used to purify genomic DNA from total PBMCs and from tumor samples. PBMCs were collected pretreatment and during treatment and were isolated and stored as previously described. Synthetic TCR analog templates were spiked into each PCR so that absolute template abundance could be estimated from read counts. The immunoSEQ assay used bias-controlled V and J gene primers to amplify TCRbeta CDR3 regions from genomic DNA. Sequencing of rearranged TCRbeta segments was done at approximately 20X coverage. Processing in the source paper ran as follows. Clustering was used to correct sequencing errors, and CDR3s were annotated against IMGT so that V, D and J genes could be assigned. Downstream analyses used only productive TCRbeta rearrangements and left out out-of-frame or stop-codon sequences. Clonality was calculated as one minus the Shannon entropy normalized by the log of the number of unique productive sequences. Clones differing between time points or between blood and tumor were identified using Fisher's exact test with Benjamini-Hochberg correction, with an adjusted p below 0.01 applied as the threshold. This is the immuneACCESS table as TCRdb keeps it, with only in-frame sequences that have V and J called. A part of the clones is gone; compared with another copy, unresolved V genes explain less than half, and the rest is unexplained. V, J and clone size reflect that table, while D and trimming were determined from the DNA. The sample table contains 70,000 to 75,000 clones; only one count was recorded for less than 90% of them. 4% to 5% of the sample is in the top ten clones.

The sequences come from PBMCs, collected around atezolizumab (anti-PD-L1) treatment. This clonotype was sampled from a man aged 65 to 85 with urothelial cancer. The sequence joins TRBV9 to TRBJ1-1; possibly the D gene is TRBD1, per 6 matching bases. The base sequence is TGTGCCAGCAGGGGACAAGGCGGAAGAGCTTTCTTT. Its amino acids are CASRGQGGRAFF.